This T cell receptor (beta chain) originates from a study of blood T cell repertoires in COVID-19. Across the whole study: Acute and convalescent COVID-19 samples came from the United States, Italy and Spain. T cells, B-cell-depleted T cells, or PBMCs provided the cDNA or gDNA that served as material.

Methods used by the authors: Counts of nucleated cells, estimated from reference gene primer amplification, were obtained. TCRdb's table, derived via immunoSEQ multiplex PCR, lists solely in-frame clones and lacks some. V, J and clone size are taken as reported in that table, and D and trimming were inferred from the DNA itself. The table includes approximately 200,000 clones, 84% detected once. Patients in Seattle were enrolled during active infection, then followed longitudinally. The CDR3 length is 18 residues. Germline V CDR1 and CDR2: LGHDT, YNNKEL (reference sequence). V dropped 1 base and J dropped 0 bases, with 18 bases sitting between them.

The specimen sequenced was peripheral blood. The receptor comes from a woman aged 80 or over with COVID-19, enrolled during active disease. This sequence joins TRBV3-1 (or the pseudogene TRBV3-2) and TRBJ1-1; D is unclear. The DNA of the CDR3 is TGTGCCAGCAGCCAAGGGTATCAGGTGCTAAACTTGAACACTGAAGCTTTCTTT. It translates to CASSQGYQVLNLNTEAFF.